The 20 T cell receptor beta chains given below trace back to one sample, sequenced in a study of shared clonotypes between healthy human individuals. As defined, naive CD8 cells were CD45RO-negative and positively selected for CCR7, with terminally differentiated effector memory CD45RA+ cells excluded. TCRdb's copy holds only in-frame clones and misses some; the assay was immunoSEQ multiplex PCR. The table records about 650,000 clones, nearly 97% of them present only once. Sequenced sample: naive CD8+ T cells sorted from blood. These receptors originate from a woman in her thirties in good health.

CDR3 DNA sequence: TGTGCCAGCAGCTCAAATCTCTTTCCCACCGGGGAGCTGTTTTTT. Translation: CASSSNLFPTGELFF. This chain joins TRBV7-2 and TRBJ2-2; D is unclear. Trimming removed 4 bases from V and 4 bases from J, with 13 bases in between. The CDR3 sequence is 15 residues long. Germline assignment: CDR1 SGHTA and CDR2 FQGNSA.

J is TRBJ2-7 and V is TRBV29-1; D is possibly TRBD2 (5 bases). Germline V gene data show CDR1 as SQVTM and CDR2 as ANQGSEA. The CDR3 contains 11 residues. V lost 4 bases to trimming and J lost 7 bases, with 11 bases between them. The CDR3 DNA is TGCAGCGTTGGTCAACGCGGGGAGCAGTACTTC. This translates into CSVGQRGEQYF.

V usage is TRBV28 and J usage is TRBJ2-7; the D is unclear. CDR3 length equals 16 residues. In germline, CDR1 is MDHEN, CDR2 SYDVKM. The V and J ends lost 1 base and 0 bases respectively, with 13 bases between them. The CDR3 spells CASSLSGFESSYEQYF. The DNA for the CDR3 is TGTGCCAGCAGTTTATCAGGCTTCGAGAGCTCCTACGAGCAGTACTTC.

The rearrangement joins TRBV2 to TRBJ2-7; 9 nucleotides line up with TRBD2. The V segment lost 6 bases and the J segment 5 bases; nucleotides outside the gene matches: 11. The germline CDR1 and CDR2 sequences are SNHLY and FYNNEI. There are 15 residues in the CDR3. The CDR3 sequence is CASRENRGGGDEQYF. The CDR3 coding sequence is TGTGCCAGCAGAGAAAACAGGGGCGGGGGGGACGAGCAGTACTTC.

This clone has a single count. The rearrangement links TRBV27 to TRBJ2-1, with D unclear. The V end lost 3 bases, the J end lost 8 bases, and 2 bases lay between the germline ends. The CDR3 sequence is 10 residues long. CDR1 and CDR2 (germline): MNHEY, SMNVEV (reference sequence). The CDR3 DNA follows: TGTGCCAGCAGTTTTTATGAGCAGTTCTTC. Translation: CASSFYEQFF.

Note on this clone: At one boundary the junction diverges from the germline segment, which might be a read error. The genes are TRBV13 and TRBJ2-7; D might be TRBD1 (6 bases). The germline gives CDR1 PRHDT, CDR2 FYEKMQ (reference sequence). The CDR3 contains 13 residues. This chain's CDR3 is CASTQGRGYEQYF. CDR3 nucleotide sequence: TGTGCTAGCACCCAGGGGAGAGGCTACGAGCAGTACTTC. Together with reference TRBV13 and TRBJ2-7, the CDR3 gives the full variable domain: AAGVIQSPRHLIKEKRETATLKCYPIPRHDTVYWYQQGPGQDPQFLISFYEKMQSDKGSIPDRFSAQQFSDYHSELNMSSLELGDSALYFCASTQGRGYEQYFGPGTRLTVT.

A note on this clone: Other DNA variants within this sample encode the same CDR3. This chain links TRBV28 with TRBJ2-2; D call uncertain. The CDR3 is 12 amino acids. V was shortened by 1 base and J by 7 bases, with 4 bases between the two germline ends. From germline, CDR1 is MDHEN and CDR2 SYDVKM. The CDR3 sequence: CASSLSLGELFF. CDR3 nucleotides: TGTGCCAGCAGTTTATCCCTCGGGGAGCTGTTTTTT.

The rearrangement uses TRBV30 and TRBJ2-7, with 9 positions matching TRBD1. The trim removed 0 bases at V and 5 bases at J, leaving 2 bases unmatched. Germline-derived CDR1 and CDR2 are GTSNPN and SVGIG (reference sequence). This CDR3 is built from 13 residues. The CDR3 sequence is CAWSVQGANEQYF. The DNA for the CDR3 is TGTGCCTGGAGTGTACAGGGGGCTAACGAGCAGTACTTC.

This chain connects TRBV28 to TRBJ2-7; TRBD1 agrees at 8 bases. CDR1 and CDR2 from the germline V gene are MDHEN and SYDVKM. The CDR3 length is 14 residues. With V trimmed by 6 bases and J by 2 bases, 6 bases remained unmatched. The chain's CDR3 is CASRVQGGPYEQYF. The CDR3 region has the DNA TGTGCCAGCAGGGTACAGGGGGGCCCCTACGAGCAGTACTTC.

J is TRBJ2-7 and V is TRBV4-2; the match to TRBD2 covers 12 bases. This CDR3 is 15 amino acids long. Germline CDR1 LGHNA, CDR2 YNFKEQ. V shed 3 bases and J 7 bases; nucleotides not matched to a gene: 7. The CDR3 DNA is TGTGCCAGCAGCCAGGACCTAGCGGGAGGGTTTGAGCAGTACTTC. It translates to CASSQDLAGGFEQYF.

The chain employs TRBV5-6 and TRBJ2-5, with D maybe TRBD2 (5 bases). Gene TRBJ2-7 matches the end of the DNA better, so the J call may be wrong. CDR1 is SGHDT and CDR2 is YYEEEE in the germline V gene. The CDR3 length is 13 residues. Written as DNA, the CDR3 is TGTGCCAGCAGCTTCACGGGGACCTACGAGCAGTACTTC. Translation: CASSFTGTYEQYF.

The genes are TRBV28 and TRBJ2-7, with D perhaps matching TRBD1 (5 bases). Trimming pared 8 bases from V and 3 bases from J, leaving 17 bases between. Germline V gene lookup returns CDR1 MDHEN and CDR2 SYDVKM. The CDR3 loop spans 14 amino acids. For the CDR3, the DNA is TGTGCCAGCGACAAGGGGTGTTCTATCTACGAGCAGTACTTC. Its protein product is CASDKGCSIYEQYF.

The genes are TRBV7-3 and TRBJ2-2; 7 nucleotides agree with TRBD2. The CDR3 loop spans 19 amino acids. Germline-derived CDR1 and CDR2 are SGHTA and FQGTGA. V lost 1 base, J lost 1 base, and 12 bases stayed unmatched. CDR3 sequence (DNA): TGTGCCAGCAGCTTAAACGCCCTTCCTAGCGGCAAGAACACCGGGGAGCTGTTTTTT. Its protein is CASSLNALPSGKNTGELFF.

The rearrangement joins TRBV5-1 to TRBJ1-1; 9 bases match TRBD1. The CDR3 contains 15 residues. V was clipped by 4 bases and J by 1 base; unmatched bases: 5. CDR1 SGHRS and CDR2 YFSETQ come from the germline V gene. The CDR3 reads CASSLDRGGNTEAFF. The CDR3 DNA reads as TGCGCCAGCAGCCTGGACAGGGGAGGGAACACTGAAGCTTTCTTT.

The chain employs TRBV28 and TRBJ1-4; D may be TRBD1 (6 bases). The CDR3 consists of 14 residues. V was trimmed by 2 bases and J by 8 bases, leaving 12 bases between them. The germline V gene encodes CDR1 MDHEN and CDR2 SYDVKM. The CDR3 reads CASSLQGQEEKLFF. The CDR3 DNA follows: TGTGCCAGCAGTTTACAGGGGCAGGAGGAAAAACTGTTTTTT.

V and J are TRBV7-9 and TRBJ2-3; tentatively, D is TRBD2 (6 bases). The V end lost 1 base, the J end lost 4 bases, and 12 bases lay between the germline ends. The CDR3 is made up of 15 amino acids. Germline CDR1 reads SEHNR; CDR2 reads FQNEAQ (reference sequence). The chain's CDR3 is CASSLDGRAADTQYF. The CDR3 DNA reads TGTGCCAGCAGCTTAGACGGGAGAGCGGCAGATACGCAGTATTTT. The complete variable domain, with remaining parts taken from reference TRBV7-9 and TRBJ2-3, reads DTGVSQNPRHKITKRGQNVTFRCDPISEHNRLYWYRQTLGQGPEFLTYFQNEAQLEKSRLLSDRFSAERPKGSFSTLEIQRTEQGDSAMYLCASSLDGRAADTQYFGPGTRLTVL.

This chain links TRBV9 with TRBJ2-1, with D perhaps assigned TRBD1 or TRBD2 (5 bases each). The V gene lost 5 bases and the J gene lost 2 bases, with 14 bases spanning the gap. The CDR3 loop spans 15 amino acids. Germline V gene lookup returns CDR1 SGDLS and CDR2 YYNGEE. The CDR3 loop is CASSSSGTAYNEQFF. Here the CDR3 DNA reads TGTGCCAGCAGTTCCTCCGGGACGGCCTACAATGAGCAGTTCTTC.

In DNA form, the CDR3 reads TGTGCCAGCAGTTCAATGGGCGACGGTACGCAGTATTTT. It specifies CASSSMGDGTQYF. The chain joins TRBV27 to TRBJ2-3; no firm D call. The V gene's germline CDR1 is MNHEY and CDR2 SMNVEV (reference sequence). This CDR3 comprises 13 residues. Trimming left V 4 bases short and J 8 bases short, with 13 bases between.

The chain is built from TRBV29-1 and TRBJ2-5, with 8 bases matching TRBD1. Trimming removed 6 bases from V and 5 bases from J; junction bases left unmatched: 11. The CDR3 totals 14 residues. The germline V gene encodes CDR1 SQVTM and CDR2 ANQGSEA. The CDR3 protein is CSVGDRHISETQYF. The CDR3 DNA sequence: TGCAGCGTCGGGGACAGGCATATAAGTGAGACCCAGTACTTC.

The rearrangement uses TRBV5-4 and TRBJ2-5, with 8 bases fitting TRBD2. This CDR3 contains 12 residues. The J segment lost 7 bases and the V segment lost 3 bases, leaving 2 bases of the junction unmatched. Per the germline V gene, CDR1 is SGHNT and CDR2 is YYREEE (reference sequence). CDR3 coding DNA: TGTGCCAGCAGCTACGGGGGGGGGACCCAGTACTTC. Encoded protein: CASSYGGGTQYF.